A selection of T cell receptor beta chains follows, all from one sample in a study of OX40 agonist ivuxolimab in advanced cancers. Only in-frame clones appear in the TCRdb table, and some are missing; sequencing was by immunoSEQ multiplex PCR. The sample shows 50,000 to 60,000 clones, about 90% of them seen only once. Sequencing was performed on CD4+ or CD8+ T cells sorted from blood, taken in a trial of the OX40 agonist ivuxolimab. Receptors were obtained from an adult with an advanced solid tumor such as melanoma, head and neck, liver or kidney cancer. Both conserved end residues are part of each CDR3. D genes are given only for firm matches. Not every row has a clone size; where given, it reads once, few, many or a size class.

J: TRBJ1-1
size: .
V: TRBV10-1
D: .
DNA: TGCGCCAGCAGTGAGGGGAGTTACACTGAAGCTTTCTTT
CDR3: CASSEGSYTEAFF

J: TRBJ2-5
size: .
V: TRBV30
D: TRBD1
DNA: TGTGCCTGGAGTACAGGGGGAACCAAAGAGACCCAGTACTTC
CDR3: CAWSTGGTKETQYF

J: TRBJ1-6
size: .
V: TRBV5-6
D: .
DNA: TGTGCCAGCAGCTTGGTTCCAGGGTTTAATTCACCCCTCCACTTT
CDR3: CASSLVPGFNSPLHF

J: TRBJ2-2
size: .
V: TRBV21-1
D: .
DNA: TGTGCCAGCAGCAAAGATGCCGGGGAGCTGTTTTTT
CDR3: CASSKDAGELFF

J: TRBJ1-5
size: .
V: TRBV6-6
D: .
DNA: TGTGCCAGCAGCCGGGGACTGATTAGCAATCAGCCCCAGCATTTT
CDR3: CASSRGLISNQPQHF

J: TRBJ2-7
size: once
V: TRBV28
D: TRBD1
DNA: TGTGCCAGCAGTGGTAGGGACAGATCCTACGAGCAGTACTTC
CDR3: CASSGRDRSYEQYF

J: TRBJ2-1
size: .
V: TRBV2
D: .
DNA: TGTGCCAGCAGCTTACAGGGATTCCGGGGAGAGCAGTTCTTC
CDR3: CASSLQGFRGEQFF

J: TRBJ2-7
size: few
V: TRBV18
D: TRBD1
DNA: TGTGCCAGCTCACCTGGACAGGCGGAGGTCTACGAGCAGTACTTC
CDR3: CASSPGQAEVYEQYF

J: TRBJ1-4
size: .
V: TRBV7-2
D: .
DNA: TGTGCCAGCAGCTTAGGGGGAACTAATGAAAAACTGTTTTTT
CDR3: CASSLGGTNEKLFF

J: TRBJ2-1
size: .
V: TRBV19
D: TRBD1
DNA: TGTGCCAGTCAACAGGGGGTTGTCGATGAGCAGTTCTTC
CDR3: CASQQGVVDEQFF

J: TRBJ1-4
size: .
V: TRBV4-1
D: .
DNA: TGCGCCAGCAGCCAACTCTTGGGGGAAAAACTGTTTTTT
CDR3: CASSQLLGEKLFF

J: TRBJ2-4
size: once
V: TRBV10-3
D: .
DNA: TGTGCCATCAGTGAGTCTGGTGACGGCGTCGACATTCAGTACTTC
CDR3: CAISESGDGVDIQYF

J: TRBJ1-4
size: .
V: TRBV7-9
D: .
DNA: TGTGCCAGCAGCTTATGGGGGGGCGATGAAAAACTGTTTTTT
CDR3: CASSLWGGDEKLFF

J: TRBJ2-7
size: .
V: TRBV30
D: .
DNA: TGTGCCTGGAGTGTACCCCAATGGGGACAAACCTACGAGCAGTACTTC
CDR3: CAWSVPQWGQTYEQYF

J: TRBJ2-1
size: .
V: TRBV5-1
D: TRBD1
DNA: TGCGCCAGCAGCTTGATACAGGGGGGCTCCTACAATGAGCAGTTCTTC
CDR3: CASSLIQGGSYNEQFF

J: TRBJ2-3
size: once
V: TRBV5-1
D: .
DNA: TGCGCCAGCAGCTCCACCCCGGCAGCCCGCACAGATACGCAGTATTTT
CDR3: CASSSTPAARTDTQYF

J: TRBJ1-5
size: once
V: TRBV6-4
D: .
DNA: TGTGCCAGCAGTGAAGAGAGCGCCCCTAATCAGCCCCAGCATTTT
CDR3: CASSEESAPNQPQHF

J: TRBJ2-3
size: .
V: TRBV10-1
D: .
DNA: TGCGCCAGCAGCTTTAGCACAGATACGCAGTATTTT
CDR3: CASSFSTDTQYF

J: TRBJ2-1
size: .
V: TRBV7-3
D: TRBD2
DNA: TGTGCCAGCAGTCTAGCGGGGGGAAGGAATGAGCAGTTCTTC
CDR3: CASSLAGGRNEQFF

J: TRBJ1-2
size: .
V: TRBV30
D: .
DNA: TGTGCCTCCTCAAGCCCCGGGACCTTGAACTATGGCTACACCTTC
CDR3: CASSSPGTLNYGYTF

J: TRBJ1-2
size: .
V: TRBV7-9
D: .
DNA: TGTGCCAGCAGCTTAGAAGCCATCTATGGCTACACCTTC
CDR3: CASSLEAIYGYTF

J: TRBJ2-2
size: .
V: TRBV19
D: TRBD2
DNA: TGTGCCAGTAGTATAGCGGGGGGAACCGGGGAGCTGTTTTTT
CDR3: CASSIAGGTGELFF

J: TRBJ2-3
size: .
V: TRBV9
D: .
DNA: TGTGCCGGCGCCAAAGGGTTGACAGATACGCAGTATTTT
CDR3: CAGAKGLTDTQYF

J: TRBJ2-1
size: .
V: TRBV7-9
D: .
DNA: TGTGCCAGCAGCTCGAGGGGGTCCTCCTACAATGAGCAGTTCTTC
CDR3: CASSSRGSSYNEQFF

J: TRBJ2-3
size: .
V: TRBV4-2
D: .
DNA: TGTGCCAGCAGCCAAGTACAGGGTGGGACAGATACGCAGTATTTT
CDR3: CASSQVQGGTDTQYF

J: TRBJ2-7
size: .
V: TRBV5-6
D: .
DNA: TGTGCCAGCAGCTTTGTTAAGATGGGCCAGGGGAAAAGGGAGCAGTACTTC
CDR3: CASSFVKMGQGKREQYF

J: TRBJ1-3
size: .
V: TRBV30
D: .
DNA: TGTGCCTGGAGTGTACTATCACAGTCTCCACTCGGAAACACCATATATTTT
CDR3: CAWSVLSQSPLGNTIYF

J: TRBJ2-7
size: .
V: TRBV27
D: .
DNA: TGTGCCAGCAGTTTATCACTGAACTCCTACGAGCAGTACTTC
CDR3: CASSLSLNSYEQYF

J: TRBJ2-6
size: .
V: TRBV7-8
D: .
DNA: TGTGCGAATCAAAAGGGGGTTGGGTTGGGTCCTGGGGCCAACGTCCTGACTTTC
CDR3: CANQKGVGLGPGANVLTF

J: TRBJ1-6
size: .
V: TRBV19
D: .
DNA: TGTGCCAGTAGTATACTACAGGTTAATTCACCCCTCCACTTT
CDR3: CASSILQVNSPLHF

J: TRBJ2-6
size: .
V: TRBV27
D: .
DNA: TGTGCCAGCAGCCGATTTCTTTCTGGGGCCAACGTCCTGACTTTC
CDR3: CASSRFLSGANVLTF